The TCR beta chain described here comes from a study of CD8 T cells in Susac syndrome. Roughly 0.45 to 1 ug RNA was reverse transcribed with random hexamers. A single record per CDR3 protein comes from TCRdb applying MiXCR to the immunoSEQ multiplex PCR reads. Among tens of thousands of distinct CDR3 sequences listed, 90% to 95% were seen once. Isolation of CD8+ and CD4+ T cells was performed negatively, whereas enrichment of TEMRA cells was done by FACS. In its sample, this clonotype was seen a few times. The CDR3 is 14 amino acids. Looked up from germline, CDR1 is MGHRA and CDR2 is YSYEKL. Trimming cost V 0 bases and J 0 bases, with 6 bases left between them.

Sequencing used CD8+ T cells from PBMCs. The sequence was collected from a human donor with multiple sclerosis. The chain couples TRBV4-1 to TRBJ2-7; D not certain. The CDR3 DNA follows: TGCGCCAGCAGCCAAGACATAAGCTCCTACGAGCAGTACTTC. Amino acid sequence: CASSQDISSYEQYF.